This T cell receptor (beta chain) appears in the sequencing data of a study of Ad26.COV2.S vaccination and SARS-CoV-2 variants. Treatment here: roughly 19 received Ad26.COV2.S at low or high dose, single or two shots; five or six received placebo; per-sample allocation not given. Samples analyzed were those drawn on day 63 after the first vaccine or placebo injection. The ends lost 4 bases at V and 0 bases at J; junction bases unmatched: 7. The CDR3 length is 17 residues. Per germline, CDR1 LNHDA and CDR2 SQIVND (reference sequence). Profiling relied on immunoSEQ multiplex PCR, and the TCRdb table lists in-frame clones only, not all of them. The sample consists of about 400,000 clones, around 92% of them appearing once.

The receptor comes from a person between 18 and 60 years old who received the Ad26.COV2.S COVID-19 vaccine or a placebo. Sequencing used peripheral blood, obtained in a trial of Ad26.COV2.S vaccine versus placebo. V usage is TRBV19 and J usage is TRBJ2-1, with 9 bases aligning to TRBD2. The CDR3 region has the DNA TGTGCCAGTAGTAGCGGGGGGGCTCGGAGCTCCTACAATGAGCAGTTCTTC. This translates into CASSSGGARSSYNEQFF.